One sample yielded the 23 T cell receptor beta chains listed below, sequenced in a study of control samples from healthy donors and cancer patients. Using immunoSEQ multiplex PCR, the repertoire was profiled, and TCRdb retains in-frame clones only, with some absent. In the table there are about 55,000 clones, roughly 88% of which are singletons. The sample was blood. These receptors originate from a man aged 45-60 years in good health.

The rearrangement joins TRBV21-1 to TRBJ2-2; no check of the table's D call, TRBD1, against the DNA was made. TRBV21-1 has pseudogene status. The CDR3 spans 16 residues. The CDR3 DNA reads as TGTGCCAGCAGCAAAGCCCTGTTTGACAGCCCTAAGGAGCTGTTTTTT. It codes for CASSKALFDSPKELFF.

The rearrangement joins TRBV27 to TRBJ2-7, with no clear D. The CDR3 totals 14 residues. Germline assignment: CDR1 MNHEY and CDR2 SMNVEV (reference sequence). V lost 2 bases and J lost 0, with 8 bases in between. The CDR3 nucleotides read TGTGCCAGCAGTTTAGGGTTTAGCTCCTACGAGCAGTACTTC. This gives the protein CASSLGFSSYEQYF.

The chain links TRBV7-8 to TRBJ1-2; D is possibly TRBD1 (6 bases). Looked up from germline, CDR1 is SGHVS and CDR2 is FQNEAQ. This CDR3 comprises 15 residues. The ends were cut back, 0 bases at V and 8 bases at J, with 16 bases in the middle. The CDR3 here is CASSLALGQGSGYTF. The CDR3 nucleotides are TGTGCCAGCAGCTTAGCGCTAGGTCAGGGGAGCGGCTACACCTTC.

This clone was seen a single time. This chain joins TRBV3-1 (or the pseudogene TRBV3-2) and TRBJ2-7; D not resolved. The germline V gene has CDR1 LGHDT and CDR2 YNNKEL (reference sequence). The CDR3 contains 13 residues. The V gene lost 0 bases and the J gene lost 3 bases, with 6 bases spanning the gap. CDR3 nucleotides: TGTGCCAGCAGCCAAGAGCCCGGCTACGAGCAGTACTTC. Encoded protein: CASSQEPGYEQYF.

The genes are TRBV6-2 or TRBV6-3 and TRBJ2-7; D is possibly TRBD1 (6 bases). Per germline, CDR1 MNHEY and CDR2 SVGEGT. The CDR3 is 16 amino acids. Trimming removed 2 bases at V and 2 bases at J, with 16 bases between. CDR3 DNA: TGTGCCAGCAGTTACGTCGGGACACCTATACCCTACGAGCAGTACTTC. Its translation: CASSYVGTPIPYEQYF.

This clone was picked up a small number of times. The chain joins TRBV6-1 to TRBJ2-5; weak D call: TRBD2 (6 bases). Between the trimmed V and J ends, which lost 1 base and 5 bases, there was a span of 11 bases. This CDR3 has 14 amino acids. Germline V gives CDR1 MNHNS, CDR2 SASEGT. DNA of the CDR3: TGTGCCAGCAGTGAAGGCGTGGAGGGGGAGACCCAGTACTTC. The encoded protein is CASSEGVEGETQYF.

This chain links TRBV19 with TRBJ2-3; no clear D. The ends were cut back, 3 bases at V and 0 bases at J, with 10 bases in the middle. The CDR3 is 15 amino acids. From germline, CDR1 is LNHDA and CDR2 SQIVND (reference sequence). CDR3 sequence (DNA): TGTGCCAGTAGTATCAGACAAGCAAGCACAGATACGCAGTATTTT. Protein product: CASSIRQASTDTQYF.

V and J are TRBV24-1 and TRBJ2-5; 7 bases match TRBD2. Trimming at V came to 3 bases and at J to 0 bases, leaving 6 bases not matched to a gene. The germline gives CDR1 KGHDR, CDR2 SFDVKD. This CDR3 spans 16 amino acids. The CDR3 protein is CATSDPGGRYQETQYF. The CDR3 DNA follows: TGTGCCACCAGTGATCCGGGAGGTCGGTACCAAGAGACCCAGTACTTC.

The chain joins TRBV19 to TRBJ2-2; unclear D gene. The CDR3 is 11 residues long. Trimming pared 5 bases from V and 5 bases from J, leaving 3 bases between. The germline V gene has CDR1 LNHDA and CDR2 SQIVND (reference sequence). The DNA for the CDR3 is TGTGCCAGTAGTCGAACCGGGGAGCTGTTTTTT. This encodes CASSRTGELFF.

The chain carries TRBV27 and TRBJ1-1; D is ambiguous. The germline V and J ends were trimmed by 3 bases and 3 bases, with 8 bases remaining between them. Germline V gene sequence: CDR1 MNHEY, CDR2 SMNVEV (reference sequence). The CDR3 is made up of 13 amino acids. Here the CDR3 reads CASSLSVYTEAFF. The DNA for the CDR3 is TGTGCCAGCAGTTTGTCGGTTTACACTGAAGCTTTCTTT.

This rearrangement joins TRBV7-8 to TRBJ1-1, with 7 bases matching TRBD1. CDR1 and CDR2 from the germline V gene are SGHVS and FQNEAQ. Trimming cost V 5 bases and J 1 base; bases outside gene matches: 4. The length of the CDR3 is 14 residues. CDR3 sequence: CASSNRQGNTEAFF. The DNA of the CDR3 is TGTGCCAGCAGCAACCGACAGGGGAACACTGAAGCTTTCTTT.

This chain joins TRBV9 and TRBJ2-2; unclear D gene. The V gene lost 0 bases and the J gene lost 0 bases, with 6 bases spanning the gap. This CDR3 is 15 amino acids long. CDR1 is SGDLS and CDR2 is YYNGEE in the germline V gene. The CDR3 nucleotides are TGTGCCAGCAGCGTAGATCAATCGAACACCGGGGAGCTGTTTTTT. Residues: CASSVDQSNTGELFF.

The rearrangement joins TRBV3-1 (or the pseudogene TRBV3-2) to TRBJ2-1; TRBD2 agrees at 9 bases. CDR1 and CDR2 from the germline V gene are LGHDT and YNNKEL (reference sequence). The CDR3 is made up of 16 amino acids. The junction had 9 bases not matched to a gene; V was cut back by 3 bases and J by 6 bases. The CDR3 nucleotides are TGTGCCAGCAGCCATATGGCGGGAGGGGGGGGCAATGAGCAGTTCTTC. This gives the protein CASSHMAGGGGNEQFF.

The chain joins TRBV6-5 to TRBJ2-7; 8 bases line up with TRBD2. The CDR3 covers 15 residues. The germline V gene encodes CDR1 MNHEY and CDR2 SVGAGI. The ends lost 6 bases at V and 3 bases at J; junction bases unmatched: 10. The CDR3 coding sequence is TGTGCCAGCAGAGATCAAGCGGGAGAAGACTACGAGCAGTACTTC. Its translation is CASRDQAGEDYEQYF.

J is TRBJ2-1 and V is TRBV5-4; 12 nucleotides align to TRBD2. The CDR3 is 19 amino acids. With V trimmed by 0 bases and J by 0 bases, 7 bases remained unmatched. CDR1 is SGHNT, CDR2 YYREEE, per germline (reference sequence). CDR3 sequence: CASSLARTSGMSSYNEQFF. In DNA form, the CDR3 reads TGTGCCAGCAGCTTGGCCCGGACTAGCGGGATGAGCTCCTACAATGAGCAGTTCTTC.

The J gene is TRBJ1-3, the V gene TRBV7-3; 8 bases fit TRBD1. Germline values: CDR1 SGHTA, CDR2 FQGTGA. This CDR3 comprises 14 residues. The V and J ends lost 5 bases and 2 bases, in that order; junction bases with no gene match: 2. The CDR3 bases are TGTGCCAGCAGCCCGGACAGGGCTGGAAACACCATATATTTT. Protein sequence: CASSPDRAGNTIYF.

This clone was recorded only once. This sequence joins TRBV7-2 and TRBJ2-2, with a possible D match to TRBD2 (6 bases). From germline, CDR1 is SGHTA and CDR2 FQGNSA. There are 13 residues in the CDR3. The V gene lost 5 bases and the J gene lost 6 bases, with 10 bases spanning the gap. In nucleotides, the CDR3 is TGTGCCAGCAGCCCCTCGGGAGCCGGGGAGCTGTTTTTT. Protein: CASSPSGAGELFF. The full variable domain, with the rest looked up from reference TRBV7-2 and TRBJ2-2, is GAGVSQSPSNKVTEKGKDVELRCDPISGHTALYWYRQSLGQGLEFLIYFQGNSAPDKSGLPSDRFSAERTGGSVSTLTIQRTQQEDSAVYLCASSPSGAGELFFGEGSRLTVL.

V gene TRBV19 combines with J gene TRBJ1-6; 7 nucleotides align to TRBD1. The CDR3 runs 14 residues. The trim removed 6 bases at V and 9 bases at J, leaving 8 bases unmatched. Looked up from germline, CDR1 is LNHDA and CDR2 is SQIVND (reference sequence). The CDR3 region has the DNA TGTGCCAGTAGCGACAGACAGGGCGTTTCACCCCTCCACTTT. This encodes CASSDRQGVSPLHF.

The chain employs TRBV20-1 and TRBJ1-5, with 8 bases fitting TRBD1. The germline CDR1 and CDR2 sequences are DFQATT and SNEGSKA (reference sequence). V was pared by 5 bases and J by 1 base, with 10 bases of the junction left unmatched. This CDR3 comprises 16 residues. The CDR3 region is CSARGQGGLSNQPQHF. CDR3 DNA sequence: TGCAGTGCTCGTGGACAGGGAGGGTTGAGCAATCAGCCCCAGCATTTT.

This clone has a single count. The CDR3 sequence is CASSPTSGRVTDTQYF. CDR3 bases: TGCGCCAGCAGCCCGACTAGCGGGAGAGTCACAGATACGCAGTATTTT. The chain employs TRBV5-1 and TRBJ2-3; 12 bases agree with TRBD2. Germline values: CDR1 SGHRS, CDR2 YFSETQ. The J segment lost 2 bases and the V segment lost 4 bases, leaving 5 bases of the junction unmatched. The CDR3 loop spans 16 amino acids.

The gene calls are TRBV5-8 and TRBJ1-3; the D is unclear. The germline gives CDR1 SGHTS, CDR2 YDEGEE. The CDR3 contains 14 residues. Trimming cost V 4 bases and J 0 bases, with 8 bases left between them. CDR3 nucleotides: TGTGCCAGCAGCCAACAAGACTCTGGAAACACCATATATTTT. Translation gives CASSQQDSGNTIYF.

The V and J genes are TRBV7-2 and TRBJ2-7; D unresolved. Germline V gene sequence: CDR1 SGHTA, CDR2 FQGNSA. This CDR3 comprises 13 residues. V was trimmed by 8 bases and J by 3 bases, leaving 14 bases between them. CDR3 sequence (DNA): TGTGCCAGCCGTTTATCTGGATTCTACGAGCAGTACTTC. It codes for CASRLSGFYEQYF.

A single count supports this clone. The rearrangement uses TRBV20-1 and TRBJ1-5; D is ambiguous. The V gene lost 3 bases and the J gene lost 4 bases, with 13 bases spanning the gap. CDR1 is DFQATT, CDR2 SNEGSKA, per germline (reference sequence). The CDR3 sequence is 14 residues long. Written as DNA, the CDR3 is TGCAGTGCTAGTGATGGTACTCAGAATCAGCCCCAGCATTTT. Amino acid sequence: CSASDGTQNQPQHF.